This TCR beta chain originates from a study of CD8 T cells in ankylosing spondylitis. Study-wide results and caveats: It appeared that ankylosing spondylitis blood was characterized by a TCR beta motif of eight highly homologous variants. The disease-linked clones had a CD8+ phenotype and low blood frequencies. The study looked at matched synovial fluid samples from ankylosing spondylitis patients. Disease-linked clones were reported to be significantly enriched there. In the blood and synovial fluid of reactive arthritis, some motif variants had been previously reported.

TCRdb reanalysed the 5' RACE reads using MiXCR and keeps one entry per CDR3 protein. The table shows about 250,000 distinct CDR3 sequences, with more than 9% occurring only once. There are many counts of this clonotype. Antigen specificity is unknown. This CDR3 comprises 13 residues. V lost 6 bases, J lost 7 bases, and 13 bases lay in between. The chain recombines TRBV12-3 or TRBV12-4 with TRBJ2-1; tentative D call: TRBD1 (5 bases). This TCR came from a male donor with ankylosing spondylitis or in good health (not recorded which). Source material: blood, either unsorted or a sorted T cell fraction (not recorded which). CDR3 amino acids: CASSTDRTNEQFF. Written as DNA, the CDR3 is TGTGCCAGCAGCACCGACAGAACAAATGAGCAGTTCTTC.